This TCR beta chain originates from a study of T-cell memory formation after mild COVID-19. Study results and limitations: Among clones peaking at day 37 in the second wave, SARS-CoV-2 specificity remained unconfirmed.

Trimming left V 3 bases short and J 4 bases short, with 10 bases between. The CDR3 covers 14 residues. Germline V gene lookup returns CDR1 SNHLY and CDR2 FYNNEI. With constant-segment primers, 5'RACE yielded cDNA libraries of TCR alpha and TCR beta that carried sample barcodes and UMIs. TCRdb processed the 5' RACE reads anew with MiXCR; each CDR3 protein has one entry. The data show approximately 30,000 distinct CDR3 sequences, with just under 8% seen just once and approximately 29% held by the top ten. To note about this clonotype: Its matching antigen is unknown.

V and J are TRBV2 and TRBJ1-5; TRBD1 is a possible D gene (5 bases). The TCR sequence derives from a man aged 18 to 35 who had mild COVID-19 (a few samples of this study predate the infection). Cell type and time point are not known. Source material: PBMCs or a T cell subset sorted from them (not recorded which). CDR3 sequence (DNA): TGTGCCAGCAGTGATATAGAGGGGAATCAGCCCCAGCATTTT. Protein product: CASSDIEGNQPQHF.